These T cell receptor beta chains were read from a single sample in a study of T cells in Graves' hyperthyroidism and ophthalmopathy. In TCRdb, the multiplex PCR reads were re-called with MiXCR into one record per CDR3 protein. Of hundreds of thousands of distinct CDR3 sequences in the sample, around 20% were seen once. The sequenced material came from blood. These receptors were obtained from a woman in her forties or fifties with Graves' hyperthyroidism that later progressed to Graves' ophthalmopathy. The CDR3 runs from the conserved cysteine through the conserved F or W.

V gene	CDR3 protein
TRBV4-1	CASALEGPKDTQYF
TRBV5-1	CASSTNPGGQPQHF
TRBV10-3	CAISQDRDTGELFF
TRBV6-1	CASRDRGQREAFF
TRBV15	CATSRDRGAINQPQHF
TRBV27	CASSPTQGVGTEAFF
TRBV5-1	CASSLDLGRYTEAFF
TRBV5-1	CASSPGQGHTEAFF
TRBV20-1	CSAGTSRNTEAFF
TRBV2	CASSGVRPQNPNEKLFF
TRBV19	CASSRSGTEFNPSTDTQYF
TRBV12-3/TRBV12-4	CASSLTGTNEQFF
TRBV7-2	CASSLDSTGLLYGYTF
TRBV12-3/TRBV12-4	CASTQGFSPLHF
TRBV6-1	CASTSRGLNTEAFF
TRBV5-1	CASSPGRGIDEQFF
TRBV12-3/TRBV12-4	CASSLVQGAGGYTF
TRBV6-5	CASSLSNPIWGNTIYF
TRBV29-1	CSVETPQGSYEQYF
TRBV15	CATSRGDRRGIFYEQFF
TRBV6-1	CASTHSLYEQYF
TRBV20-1	CSAMTGFDTEAFF
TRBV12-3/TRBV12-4	CASSGLGSRLEAFF
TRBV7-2	CASSLEGTLVYEQYF
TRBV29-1	CSVTGQNIEAFF
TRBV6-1	CASSESQGDGYTF
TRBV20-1	CSARDEWGATEAFF
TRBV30	CAWSRKRGGPEQFF
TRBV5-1	CASSLGTGTVILNTGAFF
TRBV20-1	CSARAPISGGAETQYF
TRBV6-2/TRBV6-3	CASLPDRRSYEQYF
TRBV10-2	CASLRGLSYNEQFF
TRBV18	CASSPVTDFSGYTF
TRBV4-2	CASSQLPGLAVSYNEQFF
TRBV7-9	CASSSGQGEGEQYF
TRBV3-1	CASSQYREVAETQYF
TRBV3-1	CASSQYPGGEGGSYNEQFF
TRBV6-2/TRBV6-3	CASSYARGSYEQYF
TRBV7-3	CASSSYPRVGAYNEQFF
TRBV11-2	CASSSTGLTTF
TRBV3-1	CASSQGDRRPHAFF
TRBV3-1	CASSPKNTEAFF
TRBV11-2	CASSLVSRPGETQYF
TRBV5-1	CASSLVGTSGYEQYF
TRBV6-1	CASRPRGDSSYNEQFF
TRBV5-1	CASGIIGTDTQYF
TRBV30	CAWRAYMVQPNSPLHF
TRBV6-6	CASSYSSGAPNSPLHF
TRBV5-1	CASSVGTVTGELFF
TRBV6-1	CASTLSGTGYLQGRETQYF
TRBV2	CASSGGSGASTDTQYF
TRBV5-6	CASSLYFHLAGGVDTQYF
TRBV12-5	CASGHLQGVWTEAFF
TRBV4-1	CASSQEGGGRYEQYF
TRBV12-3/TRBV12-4	CASRRDSPYEQYF
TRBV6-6	CASSYPPAGVGYGYTF
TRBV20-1	CSARGLAGVETQYF
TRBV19	CASRGTSGGHNEQFF
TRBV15	CATSRRSRTDVHGYTF
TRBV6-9	CASSYKGDEVYNSPLHF